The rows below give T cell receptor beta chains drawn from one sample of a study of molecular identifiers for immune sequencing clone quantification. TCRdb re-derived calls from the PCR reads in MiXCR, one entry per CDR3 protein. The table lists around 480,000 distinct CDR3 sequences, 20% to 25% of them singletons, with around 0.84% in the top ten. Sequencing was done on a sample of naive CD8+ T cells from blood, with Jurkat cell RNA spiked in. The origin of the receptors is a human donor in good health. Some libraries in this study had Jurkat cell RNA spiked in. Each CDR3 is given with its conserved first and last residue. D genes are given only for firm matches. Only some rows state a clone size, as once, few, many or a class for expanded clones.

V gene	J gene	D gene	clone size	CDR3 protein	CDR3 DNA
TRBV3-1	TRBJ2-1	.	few	CASSQAGPDNEQFF	TGTGCCAGCAGCCAAGCGGGTCCTGACAATGAGCAGTTCTTC
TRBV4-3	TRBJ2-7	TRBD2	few	CASSQDVSGFSTYEQYF	TGCGCCAGCAGCCAAGATGTTAGCGGGTTTTCCACCTACGAGCAGTACTTC
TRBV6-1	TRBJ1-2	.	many	CASSDAHGYTF	TGTGCCAGCAGTGATGCGCATGGCTACACCTTC
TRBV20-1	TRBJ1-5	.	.	CSASTGMLSNQPQHF	TGCAGTGCTTCGACAGGAATGCTTAGCAATCAGCCCCAGCATTTT
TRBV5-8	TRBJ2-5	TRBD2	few	CASSSGTSGGAETQYF	TGTGCCAGCAGCTCCGGGACTAGCGGGGGGGCTGAGACCCAGTACTTC
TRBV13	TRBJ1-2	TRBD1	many	CASSLVTGHDYGYTF	TGTGCCAGCAGCTTGGTGACAGGGCATGACTATGGCTACACCTTC
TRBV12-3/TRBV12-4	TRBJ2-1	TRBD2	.	CASSSRLAGVYNEQFF	TGTGCCAGCAGTTCGAGACTAGCGGGGGTCTACAATGAGCAGTTCTTC
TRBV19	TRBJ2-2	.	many	CATTGSGELFF	TGTGCCACCACCGGGTCCGGGGAGCTGTTTTTT
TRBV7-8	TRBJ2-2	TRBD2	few	CASSFGLAVTSGELFF	TGTGCCAGCAGCTTCGGACTAGCGGTAACATCGGGGGAGCTGTTTTTT
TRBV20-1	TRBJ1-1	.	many	CSARRTEAFF	TGCAGTGCTAGACGGACTGAAGCTTTCTTT
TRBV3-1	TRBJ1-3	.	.	CASGQGSFGNTIYF	TGTGCCAGCGGCCAAGGATCTTTCGGAAACACCATATATTTT
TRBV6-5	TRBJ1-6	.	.	CASSYGVGYNSPLHF	TGTGCCAGCAGTTATGGCGTAGGGTATAATTCACCCCTCCACTTT
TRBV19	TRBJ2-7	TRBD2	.	CASRRTGTTYEQYF	TGTGCCAGTCGGAGGACGGGGACTACCTACGAGCAGTACTTC
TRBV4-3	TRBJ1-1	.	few	CASSQGFTSTGKTEAFF	TGCGCCAGCAGCCAAGGCTTTACTTCTACAGGGAAGACTGAAGCTTTCTTT
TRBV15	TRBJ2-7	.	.	CATSRRVFHEQYF	TGTGCCACCAGCAGACGAGTTTTCCACGAGCAGTACTTC
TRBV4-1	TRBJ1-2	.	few	CASSQDPGSIHYGYTF	TGCGCCAGCAGCCAAGATCCAGGGAGTATTCACTATGGCTACACCTTC
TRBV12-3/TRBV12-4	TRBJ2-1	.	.	CASSGLSHSNEQFF	TGTGCCAGCAGCGGACTCTCCCACAGCAATGAGCAGTTCTTC
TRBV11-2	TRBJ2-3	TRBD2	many	CASSLLGGRGEADTQYF	TGTGCCAGCAGCTTATTGGGCGGGAGAGGTGAGGCAGATACGCAGTATTTT
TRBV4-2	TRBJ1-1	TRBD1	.	CASSPEFGQGVQIRTEAFF	TGTGCCAGCAGCCCGGAATTTGGACAGGGGGTACAAATAAGGACTGAAGCTTTCTTT
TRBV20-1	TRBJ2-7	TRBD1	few	CSAGQGLLSEQYF	TGCAGTGCTGGACAGGGCCTCCTCTCCGAGCAGTACTTC
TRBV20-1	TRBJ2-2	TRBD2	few	CSARDIAGGTGELFF	TGCAGTGCTAGAGATATAGCGGGAGGAACCGGGGAGCTGTTTTTT
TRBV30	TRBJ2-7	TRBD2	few	CAWSGGTSGRSSYEQYF	TGTGCCTGGAGTGGTGGGACTAGCGGGAGGAGCTCCTACGAGCAGTACTTC
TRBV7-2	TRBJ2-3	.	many	CASSYGLYTDTQYF	TGCGCCAGCAGCTATGGACTTTACACAGATACGCAGTATTTT
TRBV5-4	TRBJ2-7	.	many	CASSLGTGRSYEQYF	TGTGCCAGCAGCTTGGGAACAGGCCGCTCCTACGAGCAGTACTTC
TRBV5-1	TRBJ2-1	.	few	CASLRDNEQFF	TGCGCCAGCTTGCGGGACAATGAGCAGTTCTTC
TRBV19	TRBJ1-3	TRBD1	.	CASSIGDSLYSGNTIYF	TGTGCCAGTAGCATTGGGGACAGTTTATACTCTGGAAACACCATATATTTT
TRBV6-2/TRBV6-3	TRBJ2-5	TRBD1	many	CASSYNTGGETQYF	TGTGCCAGCAGTTACAATACAGGGGGGGAGACCCAGTACTTC
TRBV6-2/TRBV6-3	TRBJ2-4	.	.	CASRGTGVPKNIQYF	TGTGCCAGCAGGGGGACTGGCGTCCCCAAAAACATTCAGTACTTC
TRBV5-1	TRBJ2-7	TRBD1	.	CASSLVQGIREQYF	TGCGCCAGCAGCTTGGTACAGGGGATCCGCGAGCAGTACTTC
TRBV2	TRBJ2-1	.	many	CASSELGYNEQFF	TGTGCCAGCAGTGAACTGGGGTACAATGAGCAGTTCTTC
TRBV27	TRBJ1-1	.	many	CASRLKTGKLNTEAFF	TGTGCCAGCAGGTTGAAGACAGGCAAACTGAACACTGAAGCTTTCTTT
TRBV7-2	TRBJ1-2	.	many	CASSPSTIGIYGYTF	TGTGCCAGCAGCCCAAGTACAATTGGTATCTATGGCTACACCTTC
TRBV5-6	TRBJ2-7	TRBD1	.	CASSPDRGQYEQYF	TGTGCCAGCAGCCCGGACAGGGGGCAGTACGAGCAGTACTTC
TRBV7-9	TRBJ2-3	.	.	CASSSSGLTTNINTQYF	TGTGCCAGCAGCTCCTCGGGGCTAACGACAAACATTAATACGCAGTATTTT
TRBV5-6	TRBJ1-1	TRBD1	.	CASSLAGQVNTEAFF	TGTGCCAGCAGCTTGGCTGGACAGGTGAACACTGAAGCTTTCTTT
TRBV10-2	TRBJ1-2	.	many	CASIGRTDGYTF	TGCGCCAGCATTGGACGCACGGATGGCTACACCTTC
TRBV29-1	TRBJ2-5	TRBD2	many	CSVVLAGGETQYF	TGCAGCGTTGTGCTAGCGGGAGGGGAGACCCAGTACTTC
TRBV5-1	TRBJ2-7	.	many	CASSNRGYEQYF	TGCGCCAGCAGCAACCGGGGCTACGAGCAGTACTTC
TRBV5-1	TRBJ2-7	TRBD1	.	CASGLTGGAYEQYF	TGCGCCAGCGGCTTGACAGGGGGAGCCTACGAGCAGTACTTC
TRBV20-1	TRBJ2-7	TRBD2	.	CSARDRVAGKVYEQYF	TGCAGTGCTAGAGATCGCGTAGCGGGTAAAGTCTACGAGCAGTACTTC
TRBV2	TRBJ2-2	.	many	CASSGVTGELFF	TGTGCCAGCTCGGGGGTCACCGGGGAGCTGTTTTTT
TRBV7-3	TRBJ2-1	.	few	CASSLAGTSSCNEQFF	TGTGCCAGCAGCTTAGCCGGGACTTCATCCTGCAATGAGCAGTTCTTC